This entry lists 17 T cell receptor beta chains sequenced from one sample in a study of shared clonotypes between healthy human individuals. This table comes from immunoSEQ multiplex PCR, and its TCRdb copy is limited to in-frame clones, with some not included. The repertoire holds approximately 1.4 million clones, 95% to 99% seen once, with about 0.45% in the top ten. Sequenced: naive CD4+ T cells sorted from blood. The subset: CD45RA+ positively selected. The source is a young man in good health.

CDR3 bases: TGTGCCACCAGCAGAGATTTGTCCGACGGCACTGAAGCTTTCTTT. Protein sequence: CATSRDLSDGTEAFF. The rearrangement links TRBV15 to TRBJ1-1; D remains unclear. V was cut by 0 bases and J by 4 bases, with 12 bases left in between. Germline CDR1 LNHNV, CDR2 YYDKDF (reference sequence). The CDR3 length is 15 residues.

This chain connects TRBV29-1 to TRBJ2-7; D uncertain. The germline V and J ends were trimmed by 6 bases and 6 bases, with 6 bases remaining between them. This CDR3 contains 9 residues. The V gene's germline CDR1 is SQVTM and CDR2 ANQGSEA. The CDR3, as DNA: TGCAGCGTGCTAGTCGAGCAGTACTTC. The encoded protein is CSVLVEQYF.

The CDR3 bases are TGTGCCAGCAGTGAAATTCGACTAGCGAACTCCTACAATGAGCAGTTCTTC. Its translation is CASSEIRLANSYNEQFF. This rearrangement joins TRBV6-1 to TRBJ2-1; 8 positions agree with TRBD2. Looked up from germline, CDR1 is MNHNS and CDR2 is SASEGT. The CDR3 covers 17 residues. Trimming cost V 2 bases and J 0 bases; bases outside gene matches: 6.

About this clone: The junction differs from germline at one of its ends, possibly a read error. The rearrangement links TRBV7-7 to TRBJ2-5; tentative D call: TRBD2 (5 bases). From germline, CDR1 is SSHAT and CDR2 FNYEAQ (reference sequence). The CDR3 covers 17 residues. CDR3 residues: CASSAELGGSRQETQYF. Here the CDR3 DNA reads TGTGCTAGCAGCGCGGAACTAGGTGGCAGCCGACAAGAGACCCAGTACTTC.

This chain joins TRBV30 and TRBJ2-7; no firm D call. The CDR3 is made up of 13 amino acids. Trimming took off 3 bases at V and 0 bases at J, with 9 bases between the two ends. Per germline, CDR1 GTSNPN and CDR2 SVGIG (reference sequence). The DNA of the CDR3 is TGTGCCTGGAGCATGCAAAGCTCCTACGAGCAGTACTTC. It codes for CAWSMQSSYEQYF.

J is TRBJ2-1 and V is TRBV29-1; TRBD2 agrees at 9 bases. Germline loops: CDR1 SQVTM, CDR2 ANQGSEA. This CDR3 has 12 amino acids. For the CDR3, the DNA is TGCAGGACTAGCGGCTCCTACAATGAGCAGTTCTTC. This sequence encodes CRTSGSYNEQFF.

The chain has TRBV6-5 and TRBJ2-7, with 8 positions matching TRBD1. The J segment lost 4 bases and the V segment lost 6 bases, leaving 5 bases of the junction unmatched. Germline V lookup: CDR1 MNHEY, CDR2 SVGAGI. The CDR3 has 13 residues. In DNA form, the CDR3 reads TGTGCCAGCAGAAGGACAGGGAGGTACGAGCAGTACTTC. Translation gives CASRRTGRYEQYF.

The genes are TRBV7-9 and TRBJ2-7; no firm D call. CDR1 SEHNR and CDR2 FQNEAQ come from the germline V gene (reference sequence). V was shortened by 5 bases and J by 0 bases, with 14 bases between the two germline ends. This CDR3 region has 15 residues. This CDR3 reads CASSRRLTPSYEQYF. CDR3 DNA sequence: TGTGCCAGCAGCCGACGCCTAACCCCCTCCTACGAGCAGTACTTC.

The chain's CDR3 is CASSIVGTSGSTDTQYF. As DNA, the CDR3 is TGTGCCAGTAGTATCGTGGGGACTAGCGGGAGCACAGATACGCAGTATTTT. The J gene is TRBJ2-3, the V gene TRBV19, with TRBD2 identical over 12 bases. The length of the CDR3 is 17 residues. Trimming took 3 bases from V and 0 from J; bases not matched to a gene: 4. Germline CDR1 is LNHDA and CDR2 is SQIVND (reference sequence).

The chain combines TRBV5-5 with TRBJ2-3, with 8 bases lining up with TRBD2. V lost 4 bases, J lost 0 bases, and 4 bases stayed unmatched. Germline V CDR1 and CDR2: SGHKS, YYEKEE (reference sequence). The CDR3 covers 15 residues. The CDR3: CASSITSGSTDTQYF. The CDR3 region has the DNA TGTGCCAGCAGCATCACTAGCGGAAGCACAGATACGCAGTATTTT. Based on the CDR3 plus reference TRBV5-5 and TRBJ2-3, the full variable domain is DAGVTQSPTHLIKTRGQQVTLRCSPISGHKSVSWYQQVLGQGPQFIFQYYEKEERGRGNFPDRFSARQFPNYSSELNVNALLLGDSALYLCASSITSGSTDTQYFGPGTRLTVL.

The chain couples TRBV7-9 to TRBJ1-2, with 8 bases aligning to TRBD1. Trimming at V came to 1 base and at J to 2 bases, leaving 3 bases not matched to a gene. Germline V gene lookup returns CDR1 SEHNR and CDR2 FQNEAQ (reference sequence). The CDR3 consists of 15 residues. CDR3 in DNA: TGTGCCAGCAGCTTAGGGCAGGGGGCCAACTATGGCTACACCTTC. This sequence encodes CASSLGQGANYGYTF.

The chain has TRBV13 and TRBJ2-1; D is possibly TRBD2 (5 bases). The length of the CDR3 is 18 residues. Germline V gene data show CDR1 as PRHDT and CDR2 as FYEKMQ (reference sequence). V lost 5 bases and J 6 bases, leaving 26 bases between the germline ends. The CDR3 protein is CASSPRAGPIPLLNEQFF. Written as DNA, the CDR3 is TGTGCCAGCAGCCCGCGGGCGGGTCCGATCCCCTTACTCAATGAGCAGTTCTTC.

The CDR3 DNA is TGTGCCAGCAGTTTGGCGATTACCTACGAGCAGTACTTC. It encodes CASSLAITYEQYF. J is TRBJ2-7 and V is TRBV28; D ambiguous. From germline, CDR1 is MDHEN and CDR2 SYDVKM. Trimming cost V 3 bases and J 2 bases, with 8 bases left between them. This CDR3 is 13 amino acids long.

As DNA, the CDR3 is TGTGCCAGCACATACTTGATGGGCGGGGGTGAGCAGTTCTTC. Translation: CASTYLMGGGEQFF. This sequence joins TRBV2 and TRBJ2-1, with TRBD2 matching over 7 bases. Germline values: CDR1 SNHLY, CDR2 FYNNEI. The junction had 12 bases not matched to a gene; V was cut back by 7 bases and J by 9 bases. The length of the CDR3 is 14 residues.

The sample holds one count of this clone. The rearrangement uses TRBV18 and TRBJ1-1; TRBD1 might be the D (5 bases). The V end was cut by 2 bases, the J end by 0 bases, with 10 bases between. CDR1 is KGHSH and CDR2 is LQKENI in the germline V gene. This CDR3 region has 15 residues. The CDR3 bases are TGTGCCAGCTCACCAAGGGACGGCATGAACACTGAAGCTTTCTTT. Encoded protein: CASSPRDGMNTEAFF.

The DNA of the CDR3 is TGTGCCAGTAGTATAGCGGGAGGGCGCAATGAGCAGTTCTTC. Residues: CASSIAGGRNEQFF. The chain links TRBV19 to TRBJ2-1; 8 nucleotides align to TRBD2. CDR1 LNHDA and CDR2 SQIVND come from the germline V gene (reference sequence). The length of the CDR3 is 14 residues. The J segment lost 6 bases and the V segment lost 1 base, leaving 2 bases of the junction unmatched.

The V call is TRBV28, the J call TRBJ2-1, with D perhaps matching TRBD2 (5 bases). The germline CDR1 and CDR2 sequences are MDHEN and SYDVKM. There are 15 residues in the CDR3. Trimming pared 3 bases from V and 3 bases from J, leaving 12 bases between. As DNA, the CDR3 is TGTGCCAGCAGTTTCACACCACGGGGCTACAATGAGCAGTTCTTC. The encoded protein is CASSFTPRGYNEQFF.